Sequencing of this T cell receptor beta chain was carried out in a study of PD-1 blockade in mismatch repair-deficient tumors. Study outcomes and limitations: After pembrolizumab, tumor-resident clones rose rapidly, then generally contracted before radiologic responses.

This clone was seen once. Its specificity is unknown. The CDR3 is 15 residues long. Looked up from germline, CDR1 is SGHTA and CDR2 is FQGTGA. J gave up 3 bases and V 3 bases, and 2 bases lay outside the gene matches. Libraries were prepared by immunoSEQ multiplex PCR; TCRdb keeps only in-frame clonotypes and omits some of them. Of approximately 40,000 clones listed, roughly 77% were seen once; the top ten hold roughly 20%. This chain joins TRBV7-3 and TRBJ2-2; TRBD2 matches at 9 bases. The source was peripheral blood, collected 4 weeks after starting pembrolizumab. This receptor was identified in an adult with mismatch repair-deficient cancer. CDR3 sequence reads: CASSFGTSYTGELFF. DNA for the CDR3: TGTGCCAGCAGCTTCGGGACTAGCTACACCGGGGAGCTGTTTTTT.